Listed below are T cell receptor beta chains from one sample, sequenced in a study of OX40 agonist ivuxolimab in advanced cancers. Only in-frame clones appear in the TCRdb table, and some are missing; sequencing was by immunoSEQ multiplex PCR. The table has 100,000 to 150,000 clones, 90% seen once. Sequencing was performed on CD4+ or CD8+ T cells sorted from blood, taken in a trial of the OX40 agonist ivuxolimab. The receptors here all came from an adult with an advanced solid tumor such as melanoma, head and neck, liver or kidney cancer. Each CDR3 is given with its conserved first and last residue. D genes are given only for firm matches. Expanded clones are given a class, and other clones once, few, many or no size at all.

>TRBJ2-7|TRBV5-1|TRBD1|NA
TGCGCCAGCAGCTTACAGGGGAGATACGAGCAGTACTTC
CASSLQGRYEQYF
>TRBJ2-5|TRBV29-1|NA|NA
TGCAGCGTTGAGTCTGGCGGACTAAGGGGGGAGACCCAGTACTTC
CSVESGGLRGETQYF
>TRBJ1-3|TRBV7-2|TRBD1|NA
TGTGCCAGCAGCGCCGCCGGGACAGCCTCTGGAAACACCATATATTTT
CASSAAGTASGNTIYF
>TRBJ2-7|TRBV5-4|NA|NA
TGTGCCAGTGGACCAAGGGATTACGAGCAGTACTTC
CASGPRDYEQYF
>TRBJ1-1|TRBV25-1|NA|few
TGTGCCAGCAGTTTACCCTCGAGTCGGGAAGCTTTCTTT
CASSLPSSREAFF
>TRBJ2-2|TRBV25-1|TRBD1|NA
TGTGCCAGCAGTATTGGACAGGGGAACACCGGGGAGCTGTTTTTT
CASSIGQGNTGELFF
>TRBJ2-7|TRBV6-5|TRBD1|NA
TGTGCCAGCAGTTACGGACAGGGCTCCTACGAGCAGTACTTC
CASSYGQGSYEQYF
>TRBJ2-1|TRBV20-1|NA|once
TGCAGTGCTCCCTCTCTGGGACCGCAGTTCTTC
CSAPSLGPQFF
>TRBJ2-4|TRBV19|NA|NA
TGTGCCAGTAGTATAAATGCAGGACTAGCCAAAAACATTCAGTACTTC
CASSINAGLAKNIQYF
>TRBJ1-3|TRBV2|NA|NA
TGTGCCAGCAGTGAAAGGCAAAACTCTGGAAACACCATATATTTT
CASSERQNSGNTIYF
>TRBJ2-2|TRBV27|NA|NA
TGTGCCAGCAGTCCGCCGGGGGTCGGGAGTAACACCGGGGAGCTGTTTTTT
CASSPPGVGSNTGELFF
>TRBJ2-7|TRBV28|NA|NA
TGTGCCAGCACCGATCTCACAGGGCCCTACGAGCAGTACTTC
CASTDLTGPYEQYF
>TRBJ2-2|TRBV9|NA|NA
TGTGCCAGCAGCCCGTTCCACACCGGGGAGCTGTTTTTT
CASSPFHTGELFF
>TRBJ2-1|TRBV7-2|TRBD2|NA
TGTGCCAGCAGCTTACAGGTAGCGGGAGGCTTAAATGAGCAGTTCTTC
CASSLQVAGGLNEQFF
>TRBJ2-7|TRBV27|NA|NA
TGTGCCAGCAGTTTAGTCCGGGGGAACTACGAGCAGTACTTC
CASSLVRGNYEQYF
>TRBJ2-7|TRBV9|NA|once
TGTGCCAGCAGCGTAGGCCCCACAGGGAACTACGAGCAGTACTTC
CASSVGPTGNYEQYF
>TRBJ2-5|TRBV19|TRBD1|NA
TGTGCCAGTAGTCGGGACAGAGGGGAGACCCAGTACTTC
CASSRDRGETQYF
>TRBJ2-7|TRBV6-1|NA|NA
TGTGCCAGCAGTGGAAATCCGGCGGGAGAGCAGTACTTC
CASSGNPAGEQYF
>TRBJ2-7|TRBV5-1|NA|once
TGCGCCGGGTGTAGGCAGAGCGAGCAGTACTTC
CAGCRQSEQYF
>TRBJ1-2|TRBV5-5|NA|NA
TGTGCCAGCACCGTCCTCCGGGACGGCTATGGCTACACCTTC
CASTVLRDGYGYTF
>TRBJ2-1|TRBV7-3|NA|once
TGTGCCAGCAGCTTAATGAGCTCCGATGCCCCCAATGAGCAGTTCTTC
CASSLMSSDAPNEQFF
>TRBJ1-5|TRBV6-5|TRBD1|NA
TGTGCCAGCAGTCAGGGGGCTGGTTCGGGGCAGCCCCAGCATTTT
CASSQGAGSGQPQHF
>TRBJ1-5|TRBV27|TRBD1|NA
TGTGCCAGCAGTCCCACAGGGTGGGACAGCCGCAATCAGCCCCAGCATTTT
CASSPTGWDSRNQPQHF
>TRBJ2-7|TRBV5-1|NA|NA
TGCGCCAGCAGCGTATATACCCCCCCATACGAGCAGTACTTC
CASSVYTPPYEQYF
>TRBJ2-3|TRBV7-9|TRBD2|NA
TGTGCCAGCAGCTTAGCTAGCGGGAGCTCTGTAACAGATACGCAGTATTTT
CASSLASGSSVTDTQYF
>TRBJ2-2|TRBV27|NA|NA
TGTGCCAGCACGAGGCAGGGGGGTACGTCGAACACCGGGGAGCTGTTTTTT
CASTRQGGTSNTGELFF
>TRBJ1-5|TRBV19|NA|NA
TGTGCCAGTAGTTACTCCTTTTTTTTTGGGCCAAATCAGCCCCAGCATTTT
CASSYSFFFGPNQPQHF
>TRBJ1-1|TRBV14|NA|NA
TGTGCCAGCAGCCAATACGGACGGTTGAACACTGAAGCTTTCTTT
CASSQYGRLNTEAFF
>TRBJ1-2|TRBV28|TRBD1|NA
TGTGCCAGCAGTTCGGGACAGGGGGAAGCCTATGGCTACACCTTC
CASSSGQGEAYGYTF
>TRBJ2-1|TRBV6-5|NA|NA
TGTGCCAGCAGTCAGACAGGTAATGAGCAGTTCTTC
CASSQTGNEQFF
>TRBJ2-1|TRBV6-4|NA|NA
TGTGCCAGCATTCCTGTGAGGGGGGCAGGTAGGGATGAGCAGTTCTTC
CASIPVRGAGRDEQFF
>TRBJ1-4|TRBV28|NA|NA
TGTGCCAGCAGTGAACAGGGCATTAGCGAAAAACTGTTTTTT
CASSEQGISEKLFF